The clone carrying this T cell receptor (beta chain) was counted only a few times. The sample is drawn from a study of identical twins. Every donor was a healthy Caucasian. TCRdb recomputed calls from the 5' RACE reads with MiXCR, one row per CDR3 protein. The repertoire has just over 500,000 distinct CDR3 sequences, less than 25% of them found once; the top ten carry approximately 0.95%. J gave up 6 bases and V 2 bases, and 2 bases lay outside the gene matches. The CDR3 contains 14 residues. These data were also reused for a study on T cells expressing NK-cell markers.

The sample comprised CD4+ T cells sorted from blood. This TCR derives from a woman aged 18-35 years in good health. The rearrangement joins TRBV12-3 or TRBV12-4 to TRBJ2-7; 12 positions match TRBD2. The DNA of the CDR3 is TGTGCCAGCAGTTTAACTAGCGGGAGGTTCGAGCAGTACTTC. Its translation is CASSLTSGRFEQYF.